Listed below are T cell receptor beta chains from one sample, sequenced in a study of post-analysis software for immune sequencing data. One entry per CDR3 protein, called by TCRdb with MiXCR from the PCR reads. Among hundreds of thousands of distinct CDR3 sequences, approximately 60% were seen once, and the ten largest hold about 11%. Source material: blood. The receptors were sampled from a girl aged 2 to 10 with multiple sclerosis. Each CDR3 is given with its conserved first and last residue. The D gene is left open where the match is weak. The size of a clone is reported for some rows only, either as once, few or many, or as a class for expanded clones.

>TRBJ1-1|TRBD1|TRBV29-1|few
CSVAGTVSAGTEAFF
TGCAGCGTTGCCGGGACAGTAAGCGCAGGCACTGAAGCTTTCTTT
>TRBJ1-1|NA|TRBV30|NA
CAWSVIGGTEAFF
TGTGCCTGGAGTGTGATAGGGGGCACTGAAGCTTTCTTT
>TRBJ2-1|NA|TRBV24-1|once
CATSDFESRGPDNEQFF
TGTGCCACCAGTGATTTCGAGTCGAGGGGCCCGGACAATGAGCAGTTCTTC
>TRBJ2-1|NA|TRBV6-6|NA
CASSYSNSEQFF
TGTGCCAGCAGTTACTCGAACAGTGAGCAGTTCTTC
>TRBJ2-1|TRBD1|TRBV29-1|NA
CSATGNSYYEQFF
TGCAGCGCGACAGGGAACTCCTACTATGAGCAGTTCTTC
>TRBJ2-7|NA|TRBV11-2|NA
CASSPWDTLFPYEQYF
TGTGCCAGCAGCCCCTGGGACACCCTTTTCCCGTACGAGCAGTACTTC
>TRBJ1-6|NA|TRBV7-9|NA
CAGSFRGNSPLHF
TGTGCCGGCAGCTTCCGGGGAAATTCACCCCTCCACTTT
>TRBJ2-7|TRBD1|TRBV5-1|NA
CASSRGQATYEQYF
TGCGCCAGCAGCCGGGGACAGGCCACCTACGAGCAGTACTTC
>TRBJ2-5|NA|TRBV6-6|NA
CASSYSRSSGLQETQYF
TGTGCCAGCAGTTACTCGAGATCATCGGGGCTTCAAGAGACCCAGTACTTC
>TRBJ1-2|NA|TRBV6-5|NA
CATSQKYRALGYTF
TGTGCCACTTCTCAAAAATACAGGGCTCTCGGCTACACCTTC
>TRBJ2-4|TRBD2|TRBV11-2|once
CASSFLGKPTSGGAYKNIQYF
TGTGCCAGCAGCTTCCTAGGGAAGCCTACTAGCGGGGGGGCATACAAAAACATTCAGTACTTC
>TRBJ2-1|TRBD2|TRBV7-9|few
CASTPRGRSNEQFF
TGTGCCAGCACCCCCCGCGGGAGAAGTAATGAGCAGTTCTTC
>TRBJ2-1|NA|TRBV12-3/TRBV12-4|NA
CASSLRRGVVNEQFF
TGTGCCAGCAGTTTACGTAGGGGGGTGGTTAATGAGCAGTTCTTC
>TRBJ2-1|NA|TRBV6-1|NA
CASRGPGLGPSNEQFF
TGTGCCAGCAGAGGACCGGGTCTGGGCCCATCCAATGAGCAGTTCTTC
>TRBJ1-5|NA|TRBV24-1|NA
CATNGSKGRVRHQPQHF
TGTGCCACCAATGGTAGTAAGGGGAGGGTAAGGCATCAGCCCCAGCATTTT
>TRBJ1-1|NA|TRBV15|NA
CATSSEKDRNTEAFF
TGTGCCACCAGCAGCGAGAAGGACCGGAACACTGAAGCTTTCTTT
>TRBJ2-1|NA|TRBV6-6|few
CASRDGGINEQFF
TGTGCCTCACGGGACGGGGGCATCAATGAGCAGTTCTTC
>TRBJ2-5|NA|TRBV7-9|once
CASSHPVGLSWEQYF
TGTGCCAGCAGCCACCCCGTCGGGTTATCATGGGAGCAGTACTTC
>TRBJ2-3|NA|TRBV20-1|NA
CSARDFSGTDTQYF
TGCAGTGCTAGAGATTTCTCAGGCACAGATACGCAGTATTTT
>TRBJ2-1|TRBD2|TRBV18|NA
CASSLLGLAGVGEQFF
TGTGCCAGCTCACTTTTGGGACTAGCGGGAGTCGGGGAGCAGTTCTTC
>TRBJ2-3|TRBD1|TRBV9|NA
CASSVTGGTTDTQYF
TGTGCCAGCAGCGTAACAGGGGGCACCACAGATACGCAGTATTTT
>TRBJ2-1|TRBD2|TRBV29-1|NA
CSVEDFLAGRYEQFF
TGCAGCGTTGAAGATTTTCTAGCGGGAAGGTATGAGCAGTTCTTC
>TRBJ2-3|NA|TRBV7-6|NA
CASSPDGQLTDTQYF
TGTGCCAGCAGTCCCGACGGACAGCTCACAGATACGCAGTATTTT
>TRBJ2-1|NA|TRBV12-3/TRBV12-4|few
CASSFGSAGHNEQFF
TGTGCCAGCAGTTTTGGCTCCGCGGGGCACAATGAGCAGTTCTTC
>TRBJ2-5|NA|TRBV6-2/TRBV6-3|NA
CASRRTLETQYF
TGTGCCAGCAGGAGGACCCTAGAGACCCAGTACTTC
>TRBJ2-1|TRBD2|TRBV12-3/TRBV12-4|NA
CASSFPAGGYNEQFF
TGTGCCAGCAGTTTTCCAGCGGGGGGATACAATGAGCAGTTCTTC
>TRBJ2-1|NA|TRBV6-2/TRBV6-3|NA
CASSPIGSPVSNEQFF
TGTGCCAGCAGTCCAATCGGTAGCCCCGTATCTAATGAGCAGTTCTTC
>TRBJ2-7|TRBD1|TRBV2|NA
CASSGPGQAVYEQYF
TGTGCCAGCAGTGGGCCGGGACAGGCGGTTTACGAGCAGTACTTC
>TRBJ2-5|TRBD2|TRBV3-1|NA
CASSQGGLAGSETQYF
TGTGCCAGCAGCCAAGGGGGACTAGCGGGGAGTGAGACCCAGTACTTC
>TRBJ2-1|NA|TRBV6-2/TRBV6-3|NA
CASSSHRGGSYNEQFF
TGTGCCAGCAGTTCGCATCGGGGCGGCTCCTACAATGAGCAGTTCTTC
>TRBJ1-1|NA|TRBV7-2|NA
CASSLAPAGTLNTEAFF
TGTGCCAGCAGCTTAGCCCCCGCCGGGACCTTGAACACTGAAGCTTTCTTT
>TRBJ2-1|TRBD1|TRBV27|NA
CASSSGTGGHEQFF
TGTGCCAGCAGTTCCGGGACAGGGGGCCATGAGCAGTTCTTC
>TRBJ2-2|NA|TRBV10-3|NA
CAISDGLNTGERFF
TGTGCCATCAGTGATGGGCTTAACACCGGGGAGCGGTTTTTT